This TCR beta chain was captured in a study of OX40 agonist ivuxolimab in advanced cancers. The CDR3 sequence is 14 residues long. The ends lost 3 bases at V and 6 bases at J; junction bases unmatched: 11. The germline V gene encodes CDR1 SQVTM and CDR2 ANQGSEA. Method: immunoSEQ multiplex PCR; TCRdb's copy keeps in-frame clones and lacks some. This repertoire shows about 48,000 clones, about three quarters found once; its top ten account for around 7%. The chain recombines TRBV29-1 with TRBJ2-7; 7 nucleotides align to TRBD2. The starting material was CD4+ or CD8+ T cells sorted from blood, obtained in a trial of the OX40 agonist ivuxolimab. This TCR came from an adult with an advanced solid tumor such as melanoma, head and neck, liver or kidney cancer. The CDR3 spells CSVEGKREGIEQYF. The DNA of the CDR3 is TGCAGCGTTGAGGGTAAGCGGGAAGGGATCGAGCAGTACTTC.